A selection of T cell receptor beta chains follows, all from one sample in a study of human T cells and chemical hapten exposure. One entry per CDR3 protein results from TCRdb running MiXCR on the RACE reads. The sample includes more than 95,000 distinct CDR3 sequences, nearly 35% of them seen just once. This material consisted of whole blood, taken in connection with sensitization to the hapten diphenylcyclopropenone (DPC). The receptor set was obtained from a man aged 40-50 years with alopecia areata. Some clones in this sample may be carry-over from other donors' samples. Each CDR3 is given with its conserved first and last residue. Fields, in order: D gene, clone size, V gene, J gene, CDR3 DNA, CDR3 protein. The D gene is left open where the match is weak. Clone size is not always given. Where it is, it says once, few, many or a class for expanded clones.

D: TRBD2
size: few
V: TRBV7-2
J: TRBJ2-1
DNA: TGTGCCAGCAGCTTAAGCGGGAGTAAGAATGAGCAGTTCTTC
CDR3: CASSLSGSKNEQFF

D: NA
size: NA
V: TRBV28
J: TRBJ2-1
DNA: TGTGCCAGCAGTTTACTAGCGACGTACAATGAGCAGTTCTTC
CDR3: CASSLLATYNEQFF

D: NA
size: NA
V: TRBV4-3
J: TRBJ1-6
DNA: TGCGCCAGCAGCCAACAGGTTAATTCACCCCTCCACTTT
CDR3: CASSQQVNSPLHF

D: NA
size: NA
V: TRBV18
J: TRBJ2-3
DNA: TGTGCCAGCTCACCGGAGCTTCTCACAGATACGCAGTATTTT
CDR3: CASSPELLTDTQYF

D: NA
size: NA
V: TRBV7-9
J: TRBJ1-6
DNA: TGTGCCAGCAGCTTAGCAGTTTCACCCCTCCACTTT
CDR3: CASSLAVSPLHF

D: NA
size: NA
V: TRBV18
J: TRBJ1-3
DNA: TGTGCCAGCTCACCTAGCGGGGTCGCTGGAAACACCATATATTTT
CDR3: CASSPSGVAGNTIYF

D: NA
size: NA
V: TRBV2
J: TRBJ2-1
DNA: TGTGCCAGCAGTGAATCTGGGGGCCGAAGGACCAATGAGCAGTTCTTC
CDR3: CASSESGGRRTNEQFF

D: TRBD2
size: few
V: TRBV6-5
J: TRBJ2-5
DNA: TGTGCCAGCGCGGGACTAGCGGGTCTCGGAGAGACCCAGTACTTC
CDR3: CASAGLAGLGETQYF

D: TRBD1
size: NA
V: TRBV15
J: TRBJ1-2
DNA: TGTGCCACCAGCCTACAGGGGGCGGATGGCTACACCTTC
CDR3: CATSLQGADGYTF

D: TRBD1
size: NA
V: TRBV20-1
J: TRBJ1-1
DNA: TGCAGTGCCGAGGACAGGCTGAAGGCTGAAGCTTTCTTT
CDR3: CSAEDRLKAEAFF

D: TRBD2
size: NA
V: TRBV7-9
J: TRBJ2-3
DNA: TGTGCCAGCAGCGGGAGGCCGGGTGGCGGGAGGGCCACAGATACGCAGTATTTT
CDR3: CASSGRPGGGRATDTQYF